This T cell receptor beta chain is from a study of blood T cell repertoires in COVID-19 (dated by TCRdb to about 2020). General notes on the study: Samples from collaborators originated in the United States, Italy and Spain and spanned both the acute and convalescent phases of COVID-19. Samples came from the ongoing ImmuneRACE study (first 160 participants) plus 1,254 subjects from 6 global collaborators. The material from the prospective study consisted of cDNA or gDNA derived from T cells, B-cell-depleted T cells, or PBMCs. The repertoires were made available in a free public database intended to serve as a resource for research on the immune response to SARS-CoV-2. Nearly every sample came with metadata listing a de-identified subject ID, COVID-19 status, age in years and sex. HLA class I and class II types, where available, came from metadata supplied by the sample provider rather than from assay-based typing. Deeply sampled blood TCRbeta repertoires from subjects exposed to, actively infected with, or recovered from COVID-19 were included in the dataset.

The immunoSEQ Assay, a bias-controlled multiplex PCR, was used to amplify TCRbeta CDR3 regions from genomic DNA. For the original study's pipeline: Within the assay, amplification of reference gene primers was used to estimate how many nucleated cells each sample contained. To quantify the absolute abundance of each unique TCRbeta CDR3 rearrangement, sequence reads were collapsed and filtered. For each sample, productive Simpson clonality was calculated as the square root of Simpson's diversity index across productive rearrangements. TCRdb provides this immuneACCESS table in a form limited to in-frame rearrangements. Some clones are lacking; in checked studies, under half of them reflect an unresolved V gene, and why the rest are absent is not known. The V and J calls and the clone size are those of that table, but D and trimming were determined from the DNA. In this sample the table shows fewer than 250,000 clones, about 83% of which occur a single time. The biggest ten clones account for 3.5% to 4.5% of the sample.

Points the paper makes about the study in general: Clinical and demographic metadata were provided uncurated, with the amount varying by source and participant.

Points on this clone: This receptor's antigen is unknown. No quality values exist for individual bases; no much larger clone is one base distant.

Collaborating institutions collected whole blood in K2EDTA tubes following their own protocols. For TCRbeta analysis, collaborators shipped samples as frozen whole blood, isolated PBMCs, or DNA extracted from either of those sample types. V loses 7 bases, J loses 1 base, and the germline ends lie 11 bases apart. The germline V gene specifies MDHEN as CDR1 and SYDVKM as CDR2. Its CDR3 holds 14 amino acids, cysteine through phenylalanine. Only the CDR3 region is kept as DNA, spanning 42 bases read in frame from base 1. The V and J genes are TRBV28 and TRBJ1-3, with the D gene too uncertain to name. This TCR came from a man aged 45-65 years with acute or convalescent COVID-19. Sample: peripheral blood. The CDR3 protein is CASISGGSGNTIYF. The DNA is TGTGCCAGCATCTCCGGAGGATCTGGAAACACCATATATTTT. Full variable domain (CDR3 extended with the reference TRBV28 and TRBJ1-3 proteins): DVKVTQSSRYLVKRTGEKVFLECVQDMDHENMFWYRQDPGLGLRLIYFSYDVKMKEKGDIPEGYSVSREKKERFSLILESASTNQTSMYLCASISGGSGNTIYFGEGSWLTVV.